These 28 T cell receptor beta chains were sequenced from one sample in a study of shared clonotypes between healthy human individuals. TCRdb keeps only in-frame clones here, not all; method: immunoSEQ multiplex PCR. The sample has hundreds of thousands of clones, less than 85% seen once. Sequenced: memory CD4+ T cells sorted from blood. The subset was: CD45RA-negative fraction. These receptor sequences come from a woman under 40 in good health.

The chain employs TRBV11-2 and TRBJ1-1; D is ambiguous. This CDR3 is 13 amino acids long. V shed 1 base and J shed 2 bases, with 5 bases lying between them. Per the germline V gene, CDR1 is SGHAT and CDR2 is FQNNGV. The CDR3 DNA reads as TGTGCCAGCAGCTTAGGACATAACACTGAAGCTTTCTTT. Protein: CASSLGHNTEAFF.

This rearrangement joins TRBV7-9 to TRBJ1-2; D remains ambiguous. There are 15 residues in the CDR3. Germline-derived CDR1 and CDR2 are SEHNR and FQNEAQ (reference sequence). Deletions cut 5 bases from V and 0 bases from J, with 13 bases between. The CDR3 loop is CASSATVLANYGYTF. The CDR3 nucleotides are TGTGCCAGCAGCGCGACTGTTTTGGCTAACTATGGCTACACCTTC.

A note on this clone: A much larger clone lies one base from this, so it may be a read error. This specimen includes other DNA sequences encoding the same CDR3. The chain is built from TRBV7-9 and TRBJ2-5; D remains ambiguous. Trimming took off 5 bases at V and 5 bases at J, with 6 bases between the two ends. The length of the CDR3 is 11 residues. CDR1 and CDR2 (germline): SEHNR, FQNEAQ (reference sequence). Here the CDR3 DNA reads TGTGCCAGCAGCCCCCAGGAGACCCAGTACTTC. The encoded protein is CASSPQETQYF.

The gene calls are TRBV5-1 and TRBJ2-2; D is undetermined. Trimming pared 0 bases from V and 3 bases from J, leaving 6 bases between. Germline V gene sequence: CDR1 SGHRS, CDR2 YFSETQ. The CDR3 sequence is 14 residues long. DNA of the CDR3: TGCGCCAGCAGCTTGGGACACGACACCGGGGAGCTGTTTTTT. Protein sequence: CASSLGHDTGELFF. The whole variable domain, remainder taken from reference TRBV5-1 and TRBJ2-2, is KAGVTQTPRYLIKTRGQQVTLSCSPISGHRSVSWYQQTPGQGLQFLFEYFSETQRNKGNFPGRFSGRQFSNSRSEMNVSTLELGDSALYLCASSLGHDTGELFFGEGSRLTVL.

The chain carries TRBV29-1 and TRBJ2-3; no reliable D call. CDR3 length: 14 residues. Germline V gene lookup returns CDR1 SQVTM and CDR2 ANQGSEA. Trimming took 3 bases from V and 2 from J, leaving 12 bases between them. CDR3 nucleotide sequence: TGCAGCGTTGAGTGGGCGCTAAACACAGATACGCAGTATTTT. Translated: CSVEWALNTDTQYF.

This clone was seen ten or more times. Other DNA sequences in this sample translate to the same CDR3. The chain combines TRBV9 with TRBJ2-3; D is uncertain. The CDR3 is 13 amino acids. The germline gives CDR1 SGDLS, CDR2 YYNGEE. The ends were cut back, 1 base at V and 1 base at J, with 4 bases in the middle. As DNA, the CDR3 is TGTGCCAGCAGCGTAACGGGCACAGATACGCAGTATTTT. It is translated as CASSVTGTDTQYF.

This clone was seen a few times. The chain links TRBV29-1 to TRBJ2-5, with 12 nucleotides matching TRBD2. The germline CDR1 and CDR2 sequences are SQVTM and ANQGSEA. J gave up 3 bases and V 1 base, and 3 bases lay outside the gene matches. The CDR3 is 15 residues long. The CDR3 DNA follows: TGCAGCGTTGAAGGGACTAGCGGGAAGGAAGAGACCCAGTACTTC. Its protein is CSVEGTSGKEETQYF.

This clone was seen only a few times. The chain carries TRBV10-3 and TRBJ2-1, with 8 bases that match TRBD2. The CDR3 extends over 16 amino acids. Germline V lookup: CDR1 ENHRY, CDR2 SYGVKD. V lost 11 bases and J lost 5; bases outside the gene matches: 17. The CDR3 DNA reads TGTGCCGGTAGTGCTTTAGGGACTAGTAGTAACAATGAGCAGTTCTTC. Protein: CAGSALGTSSNNEQFF.

This clone has a single count. The chain employs TRBV6-5 and TRBJ2-3; 8 positions agree with TRBD2. Per the germline V gene, CDR1 is MNHEY and CDR2 is SVGAGI. This CDR3 has 15 residues. V was pared by 4 bases and J by 4 bases, with 7 bases of the junction left unmatched. CDR3 nucleotides: TGTGCCAGCAGTTTAGTAGCGGGAAGGTCAGATACGCAGTATTTT. Residues: CASSLVAGRSDTQYF.

This chain links TRBV19 with TRBJ2-7, with 9 nucleotides matching TRBD2. V gave up 6 bases and J gave up 0 bases; unmatched junction bases: 6. The CDR3 length is 15 residues. Germline V gene sequence: CDR1 LNHDA, CDR2 SQIVND (reference sequence). The CDR3 DNA follows: TGTGCCAGTAGCAAACTAGCGGGTCCCTCCTACGAGCAGTACTTC. Translated: CASSKLAGPSYEQYF.

The chain couples TRBV29-1 to TRBJ2-1, with D unresolved. Germline V gives CDR1 SQVTM, CDR2 ANQGSEA. Trimming took off 6 bases at V and 1 base at J, with 10 bases between the two ends. The CDR3 length is 13 residues. DNA for the CDR3: TGCAGCGTCGGAGTTTATTCCTACAATGAGCAGTTCTTC. Amino acid sequence: CSVGVYSYNEQFF.

This clone has ten or more counts. The chain has TRBV28 and TRBJ2-1; 7 positions match TRBD1. The CDR3 contains 13 residues. J was trimmed by 15 bases and V by 3 bases; bases with no gene match: 11. Germline V gene sequence: CDR1 MDHEN, CDR2 SYDVKM. The CDR3 loop reads CASSLTITGQRFF. CDR3 bases: TGTGCCAGCAGTTTGACTATTACGGGACAGCGGTTCTTC.

A few counts support this clone. This sequence joins TRBV7-7 and TRBJ2-1, with TRBD1 as a possible D gene (6 bases). The length of the CDR3 is 13 residues. Germline assignment: CDR1 SSHAT and CDR2 FNYEAQ (reference sequence). The V end was cut by 5 bases, the J end by 10 bases, with 15 bases between. CDR3 sequence: CASSPGTSWEQFF. Here the CDR3 DNA reads TGTGCCAGCAGCCCAGGGACAAGTTGGGAGCAGTTCTTC. Full variable domain (rest looked up from reference TRBV7-7 and TRBJ2-1): GAGVSQSPRYKVTKRGQDVTLRCDPISSHATLYWYQQALGQGPEFLTYFNYEAQPDKSGLPSDRFSAERPEGSISTLTIQRTEQRDSAMYRCASSPGTSWEQFFGPGTRLTVL.

V gene TRBV21-1 combines with J gene TRBJ2-2; the listed D gene, TRBD2, was not tested against the DNA. TRBV21-1 is a listed pseudogene. The CDR3 is 19 amino acids. The chain's CDR3 is CASSTQRESIPPNTGELFF. In DNA, the CDR3 is TGTGCCAGCAGCACCCAGCGGGAGTCGATTCCCCCGAACACCGGGGAGCTGTTTTTT.

This chain links TRBV5-4 with TRBJ2-7; 9 nucleotides match TRBD1. V lost 2 bases, J lost 3 bases, and 6 bases stayed unmatched. Germline V lookup: CDR1 SGHNT, CDR2 YYREEE (reference sequence). This CDR3 region has 15 residues. The CDR3 DNA is TGTGCCAGCAGCTTCCGGGACAGGGCTCGCTACGAGCAGTACTTC. It translates to CASSFRDRARYEQYF.

The chain has TRBV5-1 and TRBJ2-7; 10 nucleotides match TRBD1. Germline CDR1 reads SGHRS; CDR2 reads YFSETQ. Trimming took 1 base from V and 7 from J; bases not matched to a gene: 5. The CDR3 loop spans 14 amino acids. CDR3 amino acids: CASSLRQGAGEQYF. The DNA for the CDR3 is TGCGCCAGCAGCTTGAGACAGGGGGCAGGAGAGCAGTACTTC. The entire variable domain, with the rest obtained from reference TRBV5-1 and TRBJ2-7, is as follows: KAGVTQTPRYLIKTRGQQVTLSCSPISGHRSVSWYQQTPGQGLQFLFEYFSETQRNKGNFPGRFSGRQFSNSRSEMNVSTLELGDSALYLCASSLRQGAGEQYFGPGTRLTVT.

This clone has just one count. This chain uses TRBV30 with TRBJ1-4; D is undetermined. CDR3 length: 16 amino acids. Germline CDR1 reads GTSNPN; CDR2 reads SVGIG (reference sequence). Deletions cut 2 bases from V and 3 bases from J, with 16 bases between. DNA for the CDR3: TGTGCCTGGAGTCGGATCGAAGGGTCGCCTAATGAAAAACTGTTTTTT. Amino acid sequence: CAWSRIEGSPNEKLFF.

This chain links TRBV7-9 with TRBJ1-1, with D perhaps matching TRBD1 (5 bases). The CDR3 has 12 residues. The V and J ends lost 3 bases and 11 bases respectively, with 13 bases between them. Germline CDR1 and CDR2: SEHNR and FQNEAQ (reference sequence). CDR3 sequence (DNA): TGTGCCAGCAGCTTTAGAGAGGGGCGGGCTTTCTTT. Its translation: CASSFREGRAFF. The variable domain in full, with the rest retrieved from reference TRBV7-9 and TRBJ1-1, is DTGVSQNPRHKITKRGQNVTFRCDPISEHNRLYWYRQTLGQGPEFLTYFQNEAQLEKSRLLSDRFSAERPKGSFSTLEIQRTEQGDSAMYLCASSFREGRAFFGQGTRLTVV.

The V gene is TRBV30, the J gene TRBJ2-2, with 9 nucleotides matching TRBD2. In germline, CDR1 is GTSNPN, CDR2 SVGIG (reference sequence). The ends lost 3 bases at V and 5 bases at J; junction bases unmatched: 4. This CDR3 has 14 amino acids. The CDR3 sequence is CAWRAGGATGELFF. CDR3 DNA: TGTGCCTGGAGGGCGGGAGGGGCTACCGGGGAGCTGTTTTTT.

This clone was observed a handful of times. Just one base apart from a much larger clone, this may be a read error. Other DNA sequences from this sample encode an identical CDR3 as well. The CDR3 here is CASRADRDTEAFF. CDR3 bases: TGTGCCAGCAGAGCGGACAGGGACACTGAAGCTTTCTTT. J is TRBJ1-1 and V is TRBV2; 8 positions agree with TRBD1. Trimming at V came to 6 bases and at J to 3 bases, leaving 3 bases not matched to a gene. The CDR3 sequence is 13 residues long. Germline V gene data show CDR1 as SNHLY and CDR2 as FYNNEI.

A remark on this clone: The same CDR3 is also encoded by other DNA sequences in this sample. J is TRBJ1-2 and V is TRBV5-1; D perhaps matches TRBD1 (5 bases). The CDR3 sequence is 12 residues long. Trimming took off 1 base at V and 8 bases at J, with 9 bases between the two ends. The germline V gene encodes CDR1 SGHRS and CDR2 YFSETQ. CDR3 DNA sequence: TGCGCCAGCAGCTTGCAGGGAGAAGGCTACACCTTC. This codes for CASSLQGEGYTF. Together with reference TRBV5-1 and TRBJ1-2, the CDR3 gives the full variable domain: KAGVTQTPRYLIKTRGQQVTLSCSPISGHRSVSWYQQTPGQGLQFLFEYFSETQRNKGNFPGRFSGRQFSNSRSEMNVSTLELGDSALYLCASSLQGEGYTFGSGTRLTVV.

The chain employs TRBV7-9 and TRBJ2-7, with 7 nucleotides matching TRBD1. The ends lost 5 bases at V and 0 bases at J; junction bases unmatched: 4. This CDR3 has 14 amino acids. Germline assignment: CDR1 SEHNR and CDR2 FQNEAQ (reference sequence). The CDR3, as DNA: TGTGCCAGCAGCCCCGGGACAGACTCCTACGAGCAGTACTTC. Its protein is CASSPGTDSYEQYF.

The chain recombines TRBV7-3 with TRBJ2-1; tentatively, D is TRBD2 (5 bases). The germline V and J ends were trimmed by 3 bases and 12 bases, with 12 bases remaining between them. CDR1 is SGHTA, CDR2 FQGTGA, per germline. CDR3 length: 12 residues. CDR3 sequence reads: CASSLRGQVQFF. The DNA of the CDR3 is TGTGCCAGCAGCTTGCGAGGGCAAGTGCAGTTCTTC. The entire variable domain, with the rest obtained from reference TRBV7-3 and TRBJ2-1, is as follows: GAGVSQTPSNKVTEKGKYVELRCDPISGHTALYWYRQSLGQGPEFLIYFQGTGAADDSGLPNDRFFAVRPEGSVSTLKIQRTERGDSAVYLCASSLRGQVQFFGPGTRLTVL.

This sequence joins TRBV5-5 and TRBJ2-4, with 7 bases that match TRBD1. The CDR3 covers 17 residues. Germline loops: CDR1 SGHKS, CDR2 YYEKEE (reference sequence). V lost 2 bases, J lost 0 bases, and 8 bases stayed unmatched. The DNA of the CDR3 is TGTGCCAGCAGCTTCTCCGGGACAGTGATAGCCAAAAACATTCAGTACTTC. Protein: CASSFSGTVIAKNIQYF.

As concerns this clone: A far bigger clonotype differs at one base, so this is likely a read error. Other DNA sequences within the sample encode an identical CDR3. The V and J genes are TRBV20-1 and TRBJ1-1; possibly TRBD1 for D (6 bases). The CDR3 runs to 11 residues. The germline V gene encodes CDR1 DFQATT and CDR2 SNEGSKA (reference sequence). The CDR3 protein is CSATRTDEAFF. CDR3 coding DNA: TGTAGTGCTACTCGGACAGATGAAGCTTTCTTT.

The V gene is TRBV29-1, the J gene TRBJ2-7; D gene ambiguous. Germline CDR1 and CDR2: SQVTM and ANQGSEA. V was trimmed by 4 bases and J by 2 bases, leaving 9 bases between them. The CDR3 sequence is 12 residues long. The CDR3 loop reads CSVGSPPYEQYF. The DNA for the CDR3 is TGCAGCGTTGGGTCGCCCCCCTACGAGCAGTACTTC.

For this clone: This sample includes further DNA sequences coding for the same CDR3. The chain carries TRBV7-2 and TRBJ1-4, with no clear D. Deletions cut 3 bases from V and 5 bases from J, with 4 bases between. Germline V CDR1 and CDR2: SGHTA, FQGNSA. This CDR3 is built from 12 residues. CDR3 coding DNA: TGTGCCAGCAGCTTCCCGAATGAAAAACTGTTTTTT. Translation: CASSFPNEKLFF.

The chain is built from TRBV9 and TRBJ2-3; 14 bases fit TRBD2. The CDR3 is 15 amino acids. V shed 2 bases and J 9 bases; nucleotides not matched to a gene: 5. Per germline, CDR1 SGDLS and CDR2 YYNGEE. Here the CDR3 DNA reads TGTGCCAGCAGCGTGGGACTAGCGGGAGTAGACACGCAGTATTTT. Translating gives CASSVGLAGVDTQYF.